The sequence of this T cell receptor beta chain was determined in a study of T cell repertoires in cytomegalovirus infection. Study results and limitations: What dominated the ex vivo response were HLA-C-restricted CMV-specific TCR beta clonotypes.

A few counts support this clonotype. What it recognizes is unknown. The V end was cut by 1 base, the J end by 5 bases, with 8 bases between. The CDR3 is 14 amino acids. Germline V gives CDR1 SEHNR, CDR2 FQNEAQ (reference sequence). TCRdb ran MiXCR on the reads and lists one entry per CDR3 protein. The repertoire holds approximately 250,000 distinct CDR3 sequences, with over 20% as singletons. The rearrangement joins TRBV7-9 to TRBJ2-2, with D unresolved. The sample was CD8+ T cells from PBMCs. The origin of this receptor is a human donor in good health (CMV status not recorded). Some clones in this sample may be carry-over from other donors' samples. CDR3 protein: CASSLGWVTGELFF. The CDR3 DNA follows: TGTGCCAGCAGCTTAGGTTGGGTGACCGGGGAGCTGTTTTTT.